Each of the 11 T cell receptor beta chains below was sequenced from the same sample in a study of T cell changes during pregnancy in multiple sclerosis. Profiled with immunoSEQ multiplex PCR; TCRdb holds only in-frame clones, not every one. Found here are about 40,000 clones, 70% to 90% of them singletons; the top ten hold about 4%. The specimen was CD8+ T cells from peripheral blood mononuclear cells, collected in the first trimester of pregnancy. The receptors come from a female donor with multiple sclerosis, enrolled in a pregnancy study.

This chain joins TRBV18 and TRBJ1-1; D gene uncertain. Germline assignment: CDR1 KGHSH and CDR2 LQKENI. Trimming stripped 6 bases from V and 0 bases from J, with 20 bases between. The CDR3 is 17 residues long. The CDR3 DNA sequence: TGTGCCAGCTCCCCCGTTGGGGAGAGCGATCTGAACACTGAAGCTTTCTTT. Translating it yields CASSPVGESDLNTEAFF.

The chain has TRBV7-9 and TRBJ2-5; D may be TRBD2 (5 bases). Between the trimmed V and J ends, which lost 5 bases and 7 bases, there was a span of 20 bases. Germline V gene data show CDR1 as SEHNR and CDR2 as FQNEAQ (reference sequence). The CDR3 extends over 15 amino acids. Here the CDR3 DNA reads TGTGCCAGCAGCCCACCGGCGCGAGGGTTGGGGACCCAGTACTTC. Amino acid sequence: CASSPPARGLGTQYF. The full variable domain, completed using reference TRBV7-9 and TRBJ2-5, is DTGVSQNPRHKITKRGQNVTFRCDPISEHNRLYWYRQTLGQGPEFLTYFQNEAQLEKSRLLSDRFSAERPKGSFSTLEIQRTEQGDSAMYLCASSPPARGLGTQYFGPGTRLLVL.

The chain recombines TRBV6-5 with TRBJ2-7; 10 positions match TRBD1. Unmatched junction bases numbered 5, after V lost 6 bases and J lost 3 bases. CDR1 is MNHEY, CDR2 SVGAGI, per germline. The CDR3 has 14 amino acids. The CDR3 is CASSPTGGNYEQYF. The CDR3 nucleotides read TGTGCCAGCAGCCCGACAGGGGGCAACTACGAGCAGTACTTC.

In its sample, this clone was seen once. The chain carries TRBV4-3 and TRBJ2-5; TRBD1 aligns across 8 bases. V lost 3 bases to trimming and J lost 1 base; unmatched junction nucleotides: 4. This CDR3 contains 15 residues. CDR1 and CDR2 (germline): LGHNA, YSLEER. This chain's CDR3 is CASSQSRGLQETQYF. The CDR3 nucleotides read TGCGCCAGCAGCCAGTCCAGGGGGCTCCAAGAGACCCAGTACTTC.

V usage is TRBV6-5 and J usage is TRBJ1-6; D is unclear. CDR3 size: 15 residues. Trimming shortened V by 6 bases and J by 2 bases, and 11 bases separated the two germline ends. In germline, CDR1 is MNHEY, CDR2 SVGAGI. CDR3 residues: CASRHHGAYNSPLHF. Written as DNA, the CDR3 is TGTGCCAGCAGACATCACGGGGCCTATAATTCACCCCTCCACTTT.

This clone is judged medium-sized. The chain combines TRBV19 with TRBJ1-1; 10 bases agree with TRBD1. The CDR3 is 14 amino acids. The germline V gene encodes CDR1 LNHDA and CDR2 SQIVND (reference sequence). V shed 7 bases and J 1 base; nucleotides not matched to a gene: 3. CDR3 in DNA: TGTGCCAGTATTTGGACAGGGGGGAACACTGAAGCTTTCTTT. Translating gives CASIWTGGNTEAFF.

V is TRBV12-5 and J is TRBJ2-1; D may be TRBD1 (5 bases). Germline V gene data show CDR1 as LGHNT and CDR2 as FRNRAP. CDR3 size: 12 residues. V gave up 2 bases and J gave up 7 bases, with 6 bases separating them. CDR3 in DNA: TGTGCTAGTGGTTTGCAGGGAAATGAGCAGTTCTTC. It specifies CASGLQGNEQFF.

This clone was counted a few times. The chain recombines TRBV7-6 with TRBJ1-5; D call uncertain. This CDR3 spans 15 amino acids. V lost 5 bases to trimming and J lost 1 base, with 12 bases between them. Looked up from germline, CDR1 is SGHVS and CDR2 is FNYEAQ. The CDR3 DNA is TGTGCCAGCAGCCCAGAGGCAGTCAGCAATCAGCCCCAGCATTTT. Translated: CASSPEAVSNQPQHF.

This sequence joins TRBV6-5 and TRBJ2-1; 7 nucleotides match TRBD2. CDR3 length: 15 amino acids. Germline V gives CDR1 MNHEY, CDR2 SVGAGI. Trimming cost V 5 bases and J 10 bases; bases outside gene matches: 14. CDR3 in amino acids: CASSPDPGGRQEQFF. The CDR3 nucleotides are TGTGCCAGCAGTCCCGACCCGGGGGGAAGGCAAGAGCAGTTCTTC.

The rearrangement links TRBV4-2 to TRBJ1-2; 10 bases match TRBD1. CDR3 length: 20 amino acids. CDR1 and CDR2 from the germline V gene are LGHNA and YNFKEQ. J lost 7 bases, V lost 4 bases, and 24 bases had no gene match. CDR3 sequence reads: CASSPNSRAYTGTGDSGYTF. The CDR3 DNA reads as TGTGCCAGCAGCCCGAATTCGCGTGCATACACCGGGACAGGGGATAGTGGCTACACCTTC.

CDR3 bases: TGTGCCAGCAGCTTAATCCAGGCCAAAAACATTCAGTACTTC. Residues: CASSLIQAKNIQYF. The rearrangement links TRBV7-9 to TRBJ2-4, with D unclear. This CDR3 is built from 14 residues. Trimming shortened V by 2 bases and J by 1 base, and 6 bases separated the two germline ends. The germline CDR1 and CDR2 sequences are SEHNR and FQNEAQ (reference sequence).